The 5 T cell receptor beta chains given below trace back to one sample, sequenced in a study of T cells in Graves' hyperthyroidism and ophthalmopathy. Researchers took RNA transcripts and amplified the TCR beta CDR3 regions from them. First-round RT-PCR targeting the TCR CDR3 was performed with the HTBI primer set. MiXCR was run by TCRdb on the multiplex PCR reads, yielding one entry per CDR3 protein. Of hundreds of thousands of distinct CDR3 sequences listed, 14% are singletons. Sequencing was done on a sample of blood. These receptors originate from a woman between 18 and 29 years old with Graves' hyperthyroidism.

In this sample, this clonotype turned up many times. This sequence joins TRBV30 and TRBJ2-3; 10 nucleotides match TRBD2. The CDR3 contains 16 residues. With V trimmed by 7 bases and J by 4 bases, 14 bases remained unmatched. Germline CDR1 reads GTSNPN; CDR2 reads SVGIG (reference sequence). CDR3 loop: CASSSPSGLAADTQYF. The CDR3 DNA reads TGTGCCTCGTCCTCCCCCTCCGGACTAGCGGCAGATACGCAGTATTTT.

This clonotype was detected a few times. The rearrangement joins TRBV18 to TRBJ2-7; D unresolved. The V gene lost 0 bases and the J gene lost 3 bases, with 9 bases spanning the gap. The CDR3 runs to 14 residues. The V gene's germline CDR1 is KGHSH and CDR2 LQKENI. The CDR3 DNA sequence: TGTGCCAGCTCACCACCGGCGACTTACTACGAGCAGTACTTC. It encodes CASSPPATYYEQYF.

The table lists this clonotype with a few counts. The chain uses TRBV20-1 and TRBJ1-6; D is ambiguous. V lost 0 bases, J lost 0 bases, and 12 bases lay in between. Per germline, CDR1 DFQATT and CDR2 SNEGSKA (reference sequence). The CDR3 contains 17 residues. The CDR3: CSARDYRAPSYNSPLHF. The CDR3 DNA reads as TGCAGTGCTAGAGACTATCGGGCTCCCTCCTATAATTCACCCCTCCACTTT.

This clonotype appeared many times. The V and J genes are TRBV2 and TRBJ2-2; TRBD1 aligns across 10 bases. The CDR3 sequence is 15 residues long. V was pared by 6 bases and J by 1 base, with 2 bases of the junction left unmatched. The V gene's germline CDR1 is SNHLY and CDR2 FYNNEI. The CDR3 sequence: CASSGTGENTGELFF. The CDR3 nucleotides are TGTGCCAGCAGCGGGACAGGGGAGAACACCGGGGAGCTGTTTTTT. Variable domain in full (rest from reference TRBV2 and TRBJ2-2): EPEVTQTPSHQVTQMGQEVILRCVPISNHLYFYWYRQILGQKVEFLVSFYNNEISEKSEIFDDQFSVERPDGSNFTLKIRSTKLEDSAMYFCASSGTGENTGELFFGEGSRLTVL.

CDR3 amino acids: CASSFGSLQPQHF. As DNA, the CDR3 is TGTGCCAGCAGTTTCGGCTCTCTTCAGCCCCAGCATTTT. The gene calls are TRBV27 and TRBJ1-5; D not certain. CDR3 length: 13 amino acids. Trimming left V 3 bases short and J 6 bases short, with 9 bases between. Germline V gene lookup returns CDR1 MNHEY and CDR2 SMNVEV (reference sequence).